The 32 T cell receptor beta chains presented below share a single source sample, sequenced in a study of blood T cells in healthy people across ages. A J-beta primer mix and a sample-barcoded 5' primer were used in a second PCR of roughly 6 to 11 cycles. TCRdb itself ran the 5' RACE reads through MiXCR, one entry per CDR3 protein. The top ten clones hold roughly 23% of a sample with 1.8 million or so distinct CDR3 sequences, more than 35% of them seen once. Sequenced input: blood. The receptors were gathered from a human donor in good health.

This clonotype was detected only a few times. The chain has TRBV29-1 and TRBJ2-1; tentative D call: TRBD2 (5 bases). The germline V and J ends were trimmed by 5 bases and 4 bases, with 12 bases remaining between them. The germline V gene has CDR1 SQVTM and CDR2 ANQGSEA. This CDR3 comprises 13 residues. The CDR3 DNA is TGCAGCGTTCGGGATTTGGCGTACAATGAGCAGTTCTTC. Its translation: CSVRDLAYNEQFF.

The gene calls are TRBV5-1 and TRBJ2-2; D is tentatively TRBD1 or TRBD2 (6 bases each). Per germline, CDR1 SGHRS and CDR2 YFSETQ. Trimming pared 7 bases from V and 5 bases from J, leaving 18 bases between. The CDR3 spans 15 residues. This chain's CDR3 is CASGTLGGQTGELFF. DNA for the CDR3: TGCGCCAGCGGAACTCTAGGGGGGCAAACCGGGGAGCTGTTTTTT.

This clonotype was detected ten times or more. One junction end disagrees with the germline gene, perhaps due to a read error. V is TRBV5-1 and J is TRBJ1-1, with D unresolved. The CDR3 is 14 residues long. Germline assignment: CDR1 SGHRS and CDR2 YFSETQ. The CDR3 sequence is CASSLGTVNTEAFF. The CDR3, as DNA: TGTGCCAGCAGCTTAGGTACGGTGAACACTGAAGCTTTCTTT.

This clonotype has more than one count but fewer than ten. This sequence joins TRBV12-3 or TRBV12-4 and TRBJ1-2, with a tentative D call TRBD1 (5 bases). The germline V and J ends were trimmed by 6 bases and 6 bases, with 14 bases remaining between them. The CDR3 contains 13 residues. CDR3 nucleotide sequence: TGTGCCAGCAGAACGGGACCGGGGCATGGCTACACCTTC. Its translation is CASRTGPGHGYTF.

As for this clonotype: No DNA is shown, since the ends of the CDR3 on it are uncertain; the CDR3 is the one TCRdb lists. The CDR3 sequence: CASGLWGNGSPRHF. This sequence joins TRBV12-5 and TRBJ1-6; TRBD1 is the table's D call, not checked against the DNA. CDR1 and CDR2 (germline): LGHNT, FRNRAP. The CDR3 is 14 residues long, ends included.

This clonotype came up once. The rearrangement links TRBV20-1 to TRBJ2-7; a weak D match, TRBD2 (5 bases). The germline gives CDR1 DFQATT, CDR2 SNEGSKA (reference sequence). This CDR3 spans 12 amino acids. Trimming left V 4 bases short and J 5 bases short, with 12 bases between. The CDR3 sequence is CSANFRGDEQYF. CDR3 nucleotide sequence: TGCAGTGCTAACTTTCGGGGTGACGAGCAGTACTTC.

The chain carries TRBV7-9 and TRBJ2-3; D call uncertain. The V gene lost 1 base and the J gene lost 3 bases, with 8 bases spanning the gap. There are 14 residues in the CDR3. Per germline, CDR1 SEHNR and CDR2 FQNEAQ (reference sequence). CDR3 nucleotides: TGTGCCAGCAGCTTAGGCCGGACGACAGATACGCAGTATTTT. It specifies CASSLGRTTDTQYF.

The rearrangement joins TRBV6-6 to TRBJ1-2, with 7 bases that match TRBD1. The germline gives CDR1 MNHNY, CDR2 SVGAGI (reference sequence). The CDR3 is made up of 14 amino acids. Losses at the gene ends were 4 bases for V and 6 bases for J; bases not matched to a gene: 8. Here the CDR3 reads CASSFWGDSDGYTF. DNA of the CDR3: TGTGCCAGCAGTTTCTGGGGGGACAGCGATGGCTACACCTTC.

The J gene is TRBJ2-1, the V gene TRBV12-3 or TRBV12-4, with 8 bases identical to TRBD2. The CDR3 is 15 residues long. V lost 3 bases to trimming and J lost 6 bases; unmatched junction nucleotides: 7. The CDR3 is CASSLRRGDINEQFF. CDR3 DNA: TGTGCCAGCAGTTTGAGGCGGGGGGACATCAATGAGCAGTTCTTC.

This clonotype came up a few times. This chain joins TRBV2 and TRBJ2-2; unclear D gene. This CDR3 comprises 14 residues. Deletions cut 4 bases from V and 1 base from J, with 7 bases between. CDR1 SNHLY and CDR2 FYNNEI come from the germline V gene. The CDR3 sequence is CASSGVRNTGELFF. CDR3 sequence (DNA): TGTGCCAGCAGTGGGGTTAGGAACACCGGGGAGCTGTTTTTT.

In regard to this clonotype: The junction departs from the called germline gene at one end, perhaps through a read error. This chain joins TRBV12-3 or TRBV12-4 and TRBJ2-1, with D unresolved. The CDR3 runs 13 residues. The CDR3 reads CASSLGNYNEQDF. CDR3 nucleotide sequence: TGTGCCAGCAGTTTGGGCAACTACAATGAGCAGGACTTC.

This clonotype has more than one count but fewer than ten. This sequence joins TRBV4-2 and TRBJ2-3, with 7 nucleotides matching TRBD1. V gave up 4 bases and J gave up 0 bases; unmatched junction bases: 16. The germline V gene has CDR1 LGHNA and CDR2 YNFKEQ. The CDR3 contains 19 residues. In nucleotides, the CDR3 is TGTGCCAGCAGCCTCTTCGGGGACAGACTATCTACTAGCACAGATACGCAGTATTTT. It translates to CASSLFGDRLSTSTDTQYF.

The chain links TRBV9 to TRBJ1-5, with a tentative D call TRBD1 (5 bases). The CDR3 has 13 residues. Per germline, CDR1 SGDLS and CDR2 YYNGEE. Trimming stripped 0 bases from V and 7 bases from J, with 8 bases between. The chain's CDR3 is CASSVAGKQPQHF. CDR3 DNA sequence: TGTGCCAGCAGCGTAGCAGGGAAACAGCCCCAGCATTTT. Variable domain in full (rest from reference TRBV9 and TRBJ1-5): DSGVTQTPKHLITATGQRVTLRCSPRSGDLSVYWYQQSLDQGLQFLIQYYNGEERAKGNILERFSAQQFPDLHSELNLSSLELGDSALYFCASSVAGKQPQHFGDGTRLSIL.

The V and J genes are TRBV5-1 and TRBJ2-7; D may be TRBD2 (5 bases). V lost 3 bases to trimming and J lost 6 bases, with 19 bases between them. The length of the CDR3 is 15 residues. Per the germline V gene, CDR1 is SGHRS and CDR2 is YFSETQ. CDR3 nucleotides: TGCGCCAGCAGCTGGGAGACCGACACTCAGAGCGAGCAGTACTTC. Amino acid sequence: CASSWETDTQSEQYF.

The chain joins TRBV20-1 to TRBJ2-3, with 7 bases aligning to TRBD1. This CDR3 has 11 amino acids. The J segment lost 8 bases and the V segment lost 1 base, leaving 0 bases of the junction unmatched. The germline V gene has CDR1 DFQATT and CDR2 SNEGSKA (reference sequence). CDR3 DNA: TGCAGTGCTAGAGGACAGGGTACGCAGTATTTT. Protein product: CSARGQGTQYF.

The chain combines TRBV7-2 with TRBJ1-2; 10 positions match TRBD1. Unmatched junction bases numbered 7, after V lost 2 bases and J lost 7 bases. CDR1 SGHTA and CDR2 FQGNSA come from the germline V gene. There are 15 residues in the CDR3. DNA for the CDR3: TGTGCCAGCAGCTTACTGCCGGACAGGGGGTTTGGCTACACCTTC. It is translated as CASSLLPDRGFGYTF.

A note on this clonotype: Its ends do not fully match the called genes, so a read error is possible. The V gene is TRBV6-6, the J gene TRBJ2-7; D is tentatively TRBD1 or TRBD2 (6 bases each). The CDR3 consists of 14 residues. CDR1 is MNHNY and CDR2 is SVGAGI in the germline V gene (reference sequence). The CDR3 spells CAGSYGGRSYEQYF. The CDR3 region has the DNA TGTGCCGGCAGTTACGGGGGCAGGTCCTACGAGCAGTACTTC.

This clonotype was seen more than once but under ten times. A single base separates this from a much larger clone, so it may be a read error. The chain couples TRBV6-1 to TRBJ1-1; 10 bases align to TRBD1. In germline, CDR1 is MNHNS, CDR2 SASEGT. Trimming took 7 bases from V and 4 from J; bases not matched to a gene: 3. This CDR3 spans 13 amino acids. Here the CDR3 reads CASTRTGGTEAFF. CDR3 sequence (DNA): TGTGCCAGCACCCGGACAGGGGGCACTGAAGCTTTCTTT.

The sample holds one count of this clonotype. The chain has TRBV7-8 and TRBJ1-3; D is ambiguous. Germline values: CDR1 SGHVS, CDR2 FQNEAQ. The V and J ends lost 5 bases and 0 bases respectively, with 8 bases between them. The length of the CDR3 is 14 residues. This chain's CDR3 is CASSPLGSGNTIYF. The CDR3 DNA reads as TGTGCCAGCAGCCCCCTGGGCTCTGGAAACACCATATATTTT.

This clonotype occurred once. V gene TRBV10-3 combines with J gene TRBJ2-1, with a tentative D call TRBD2 (5 bases). V was shortened by 2 bases and J by 4 bases, with 12 bases between the two germline ends. The CDR3 is 15 amino acids. The V gene's germline CDR1 is ENHRY and CDR2 SYGVKD. The CDR3 loop is CAISETSSQYNEQFF. The DNA for the CDR3 is TGTGCCATCAGTGAGACATCTAGCCAGTACAATGAGCAGTTCTTC.

This clonotype was counted at least ten times. This rearrangement joins TRBV7-2 to TRBJ2-5, with D possibly being TRBD2 (6 bases). The V and J ends lost 8 bases and 5 bases respectively, with 18 bases between them. CDR1 is SGHTA and CDR2 is FQGNSA in the germline V gene. CDR3 length: 14 amino acids. In DNA form, the CDR3 reads TGTGCCAGCTCACCCTCACTAGCTCACGAGACCCAGTACTTC. Translation: CASSPSLAHETQYF.

This clonotype was seen more than once but under ten times. The chain couples TRBV7-2 to TRBJ2-1; 13 nucleotides line up with TRBD2. Germline loops: CDR1 SGHTA, CDR2 FQGNSA. CDR3 length: 17 amino acids. V was clipped by 5 bases and J by 2 bases; unmatched bases: 6. The CDR3, as DNA: TGTGCCAGCAGCCACGGGACTAGCGGGGAAACCTACAATGAGCAGTTCTTC. The encoded protein is CASSHGTSGETYNEQFF.

V is TRBV20-1 and J is TRBJ2-2; TRBD2 agrees at 9 bases. The CDR3 covers 18 residues. Germline lookup yields CDR1 DFQATT and CDR2 SNEGSKA (reference sequence). Unmatched junction bases numbered 16, after V lost 0 bases and J lost 8 bases. The CDR3 protein is CSARDVTSGTRGEGELFF. The CDR3 DNA is TGCAGTGCTAGAGATGTGACTAGCGGAACTCGGGGGGAGGGGGAGCTGTTTTTT.

V gene TRBV18 combines with J gene TRBJ2-5, with D tentatively TRBD2 (5 bases). Germline lookup yields CDR1 KGHSH and CDR2 LQKENI. V was pared by 2 bases and J by 4 bases, with 17 bases between. CDR3 length: 16 amino acids. DNA for the CDR3: TGTGCCAGCTCACCATCTCGAGGACTCCATCGAGAGACCCAGTACTTC. Translation: CASSPSRGLHRETQYF.

There are a few counts of this clonotype. J is TRBJ1-2 and V is TRBV6-5; no firm D call. Germline values: CDR1 MNHEY, CDR2 SVGAGI. V was trimmed by 6 bases and J by 0 bases, leaving 11 bases between them. The CDR3 is 14 amino acids. CDR3 nucleotides: TGTGCCAGCAGCCGCCCTTCGGCTAACTATGGCTACACCTTC. Its protein is CASSRPSANYGYTF.

The J gene is TRBJ1-1, the V gene TRBV7-9; D is unclear. The CDR3 spans 13 residues. The V and J ends lost 5 bases and 7 bases respectively, with 14 bases between them. Germline CDR1 reads SEHNR; CDR2 reads FQNEAQ (reference sequence). In nucleotides, the CDR3 is TGTGCCAGCAGCGTTAGAGGGCAGAGTGAAGCTTTCTTT. Translating it yields CASSVRGQSEAFF.

This chain uses TRBV4-3 with TRBJ2-1; no definite D call. V lost 4 bases, J lost 8 bases, and 21 bases lay in between. Germline V gene sequence: CDR1 LGHNA, CDR2 YSLEER. CDR3 length equals 16 residues. The CDR3 loop is CASSPSWGFSNDEQFF. The CDR3 nucleotides are TGCGCCAGCAGCCCCTCGTGGGGTTTCTCTAACGATGAGCAGTTCTTC.

This clonotype was found a few times. J is TRBJ2-3 and V is TRBV4-1, with 12 bases lining up with TRBD2. The V gene end was trimmed by 6 bases and the J gene end by 6 bases; junction bases not matched to a gene: 13. Germline V CDR1 and CDR2: MGHRA, YSYEKL. The CDR3 totals 17 residues. The chain's CDR3 is CASRNGVTSGGRDTQYF. Written as DNA, the CDR3 is TGCGCCAGCAGGAACGGCGTGACTAGCGGGGGAAGGGATACGCAGTATTTT.

The chain employs TRBV28 and TRBJ1-1; 7 nucleotides agree with TRBD1. V was clipped by 6 bases and J by 10 bases; unmatched bases: 14. The CDR3 totals 14 residues. In germline, CDR1 is MDHEN, CDR2 SYDVKM. The CDR3 region is CASSPTGQGGGAFF. CDR3 DNA sequence: TGTGCCAGCAGCCCGACAGGGCAGGGTGGTGGAGCTTTCTTT.

This clonotype occurred a few times. CDR3 amino acids: CAISETGQGRASSTDTQYF. The CDR3 region has the DNA TGTGCCATCAGTGAGACAGGCCAGGGTCGGGCGAGCAGCACAGATACGCAGTATTTT. V and J are TRBV10-3 and TRBJ2-3; the D gene is possibly TRBD1 (5 bases). This CDR3 has 19 amino acids. Germline loops: CDR1 ENHRY, CDR2 SYGVKD. Trimming took 2 bases from V and 0 from J, leaving 21 bases between them.

The V call is TRBV2, the J call TRBJ1-4, with TRBD1 identical over 8 bases. V trimming: 7 bases; J trimming: 3 bases; junction bases outside the gene matches: 13. The CDR3 spans 17 residues. The germline V gene has CDR1 SNHLY and CDR2 FYNNEI. The CDR3 loop reads CASTLDRGRLPNEKLFF. In DNA, the CDR3 is TGTGCCAGCACCCTCGACAGGGGACGATTGCCTAATGAAAAACTGTTTTTT.

This clonotype has ten or more counts. The genes are TRBV5-1 and TRBJ2-2; D is uncertain. Germline assignment: CDR1 SGHRS and CDR2 YFSETQ. With 0 bases removed from V and 5 bases from J, the gap between germline ends came to 8 bases. CDR3 length equals 14 residues. The CDR3 coding sequence is TGCGCCAGCAGCTTGGTCTTGCGGACCGGGGAGCTGTTTTTT. This encodes CASSLVLRTGELFF.